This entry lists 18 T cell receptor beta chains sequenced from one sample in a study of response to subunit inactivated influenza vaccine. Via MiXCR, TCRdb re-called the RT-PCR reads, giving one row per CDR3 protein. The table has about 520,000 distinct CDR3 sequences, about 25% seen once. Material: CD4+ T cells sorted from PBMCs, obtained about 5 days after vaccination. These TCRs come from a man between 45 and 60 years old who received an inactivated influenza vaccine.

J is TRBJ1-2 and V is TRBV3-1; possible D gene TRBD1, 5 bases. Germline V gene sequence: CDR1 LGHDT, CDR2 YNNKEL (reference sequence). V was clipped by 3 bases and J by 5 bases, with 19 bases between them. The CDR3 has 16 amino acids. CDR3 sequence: CASSHHGTDGPYGYTF. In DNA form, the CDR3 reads TGTGCCAGCAGCCACCACGGGACGGACGGGCCTTATGGCTACACCTTC.

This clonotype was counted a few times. CDR3 sequence reads: CASSLRDYSPLHF. CDR3 DNA: TGTGCCAGCAGTTTAAGGGATTATTCACCCCTCCACTTT. The J gene is TRBJ1-6, the V gene TRBV12-3 or TRBV12-4; D ambiguous. The CDR3 consists of 13 residues. V shed 2 bases and J shed 8 bases, with 7 bases lying between them.

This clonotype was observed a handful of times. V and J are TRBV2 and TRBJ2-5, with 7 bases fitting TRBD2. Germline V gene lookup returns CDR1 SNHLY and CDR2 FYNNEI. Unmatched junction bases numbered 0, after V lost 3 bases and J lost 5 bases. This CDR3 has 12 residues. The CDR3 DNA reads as TGTGCCAGCAGTGAGGGGGGGGAGACCCAGTACTTC. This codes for CASSEGGETQYF.

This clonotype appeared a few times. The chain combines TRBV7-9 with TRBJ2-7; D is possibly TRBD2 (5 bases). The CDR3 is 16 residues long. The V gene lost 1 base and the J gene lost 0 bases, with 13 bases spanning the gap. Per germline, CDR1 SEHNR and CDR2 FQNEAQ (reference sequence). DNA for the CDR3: TGTGCCAGCAGCTTAGATGGAGGAGTTATCTCCTACGAGCAGTACTTC. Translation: CASSLDGGVISYEQYF.

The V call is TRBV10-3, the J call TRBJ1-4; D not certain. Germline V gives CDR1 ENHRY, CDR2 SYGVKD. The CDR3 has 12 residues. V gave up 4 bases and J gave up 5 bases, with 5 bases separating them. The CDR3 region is CAISAENEKLFF. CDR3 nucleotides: TGTGCCATCAGTGCCGAAAATGAAAAACTGTTTTTT.

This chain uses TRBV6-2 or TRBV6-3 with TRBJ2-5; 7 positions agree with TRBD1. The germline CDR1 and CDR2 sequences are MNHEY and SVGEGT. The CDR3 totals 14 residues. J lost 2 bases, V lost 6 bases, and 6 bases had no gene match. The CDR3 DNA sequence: TGTGCCAGCAGCCCTTGGGACAGACAAGAGACCCAGTACTTC. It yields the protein CASSPWDRQETQYF.

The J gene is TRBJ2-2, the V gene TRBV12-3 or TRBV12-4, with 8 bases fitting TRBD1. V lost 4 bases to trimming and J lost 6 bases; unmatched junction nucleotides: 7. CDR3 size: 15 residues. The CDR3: CASSSTTGAPGELFF. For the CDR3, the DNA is TGTGCCAGCAGTTCCACGACAGGGGCGCCCGGGGAGCTGTTTTTT.

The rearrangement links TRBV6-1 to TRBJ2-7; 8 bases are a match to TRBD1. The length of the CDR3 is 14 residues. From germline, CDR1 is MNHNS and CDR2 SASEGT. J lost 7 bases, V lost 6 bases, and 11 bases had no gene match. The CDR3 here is CASSGDRLRVEQYF. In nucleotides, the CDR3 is TGTGCCAGCAGCGGGGACAGGTTGAGGGTTGAGCAGTACTTC.

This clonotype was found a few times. CDR3 nucleotides: TGTGCCAGCAGCTTATACCTTTTGAACACTGAAGCTTTCTTT. This codes for CASSLYLLNTEAFF. This chain uses TRBV7-2 with TRBJ1-1; D ambiguous. V shed 2 bases and J shed 0 bases, with 7 bases lying between them. The germline CDR1 and CDR2 sequences are SGHTA and FQGNSA. This CDR3 contains 14 residues. The variable domain in full, completed from reference TRBV7-2 and TRBJ1-1, reads GAGVSQSPSNKVTEKGKDVELRCDPISGHTALYWYRQSLGQGLEFLIYFQGNSAPDKSGLPSDRFSAERTGGSVSTLTIQRTQQEDSAVYLCASSLYLLNTEAFFGQGTRLTVV.

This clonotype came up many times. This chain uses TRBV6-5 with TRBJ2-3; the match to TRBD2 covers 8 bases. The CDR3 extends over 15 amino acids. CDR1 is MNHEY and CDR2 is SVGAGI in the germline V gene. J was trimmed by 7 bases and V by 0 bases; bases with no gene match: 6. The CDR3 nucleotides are TGTGCCAGCAGTTACTCTTCATCGGGGGGGAATACGCAGTATTTT. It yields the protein CASSYSSSGGNTQYF.

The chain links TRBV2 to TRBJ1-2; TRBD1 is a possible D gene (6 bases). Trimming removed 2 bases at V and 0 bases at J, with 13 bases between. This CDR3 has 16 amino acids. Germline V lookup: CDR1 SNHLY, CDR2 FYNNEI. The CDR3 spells CASSESEGTTNYGYTF. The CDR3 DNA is TGTGCCAGCAGTGAATCAGAGGGGACAACTAACTATGGCTACACCTTC.

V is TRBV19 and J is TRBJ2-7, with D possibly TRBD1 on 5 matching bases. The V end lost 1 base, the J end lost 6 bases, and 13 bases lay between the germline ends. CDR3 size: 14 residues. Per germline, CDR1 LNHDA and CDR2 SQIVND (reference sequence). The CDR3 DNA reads TGTGCCAGTAGTATAGGGCAGGGTATCGGCGAGCAGTACTTC. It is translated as CASSIGQGIGEQYF.

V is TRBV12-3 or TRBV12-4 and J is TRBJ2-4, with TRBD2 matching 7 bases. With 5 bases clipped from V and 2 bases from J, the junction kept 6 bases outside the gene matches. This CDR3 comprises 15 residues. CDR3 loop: CASSPQGLTKNIQYF. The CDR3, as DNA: TGTGCCAGCAGTCCTCAGGGACTAACCAAAAACATTCAGTACTTC.

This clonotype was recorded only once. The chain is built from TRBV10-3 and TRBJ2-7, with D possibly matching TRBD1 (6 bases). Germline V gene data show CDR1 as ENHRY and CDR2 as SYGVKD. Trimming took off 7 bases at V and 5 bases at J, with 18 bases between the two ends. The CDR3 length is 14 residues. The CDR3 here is CAIKPDSYWDEQYF. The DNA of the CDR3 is TGTGCCATCAAGCCGGACAGCTATTGGGACGAGCAGTACTTC.

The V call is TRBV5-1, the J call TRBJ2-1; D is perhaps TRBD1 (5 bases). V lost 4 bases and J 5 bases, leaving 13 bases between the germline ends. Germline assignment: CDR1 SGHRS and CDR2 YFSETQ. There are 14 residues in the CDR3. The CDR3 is CASSANSGHNEQFF. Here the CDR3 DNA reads TGCGCCAGCAGCGCAAATTCAGGGCACAATGAGCAGTTCTTC.

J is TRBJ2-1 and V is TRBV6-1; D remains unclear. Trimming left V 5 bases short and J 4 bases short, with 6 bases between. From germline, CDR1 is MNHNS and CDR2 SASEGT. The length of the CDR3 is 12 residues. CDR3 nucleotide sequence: TGTGCCAGCAGTCGGAATTACAATGAGCAGTTCTTC. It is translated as CASSRNYNEQFF.

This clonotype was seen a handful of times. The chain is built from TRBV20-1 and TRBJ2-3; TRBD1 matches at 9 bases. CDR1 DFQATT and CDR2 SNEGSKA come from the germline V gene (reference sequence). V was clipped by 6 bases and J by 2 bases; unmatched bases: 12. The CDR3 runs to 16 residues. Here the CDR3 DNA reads TGCAGTGCCTTCCCTCAAACAGGGGGCCTCACAGATACGCAGTATTTT. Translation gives CSAFPQTGGLTDTQYF.

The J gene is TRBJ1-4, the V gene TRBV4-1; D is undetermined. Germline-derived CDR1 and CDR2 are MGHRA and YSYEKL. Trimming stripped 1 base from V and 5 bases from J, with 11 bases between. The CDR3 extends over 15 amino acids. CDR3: CASSQVWTANEKLFF. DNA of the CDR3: TGCGCCAGCAGCCAAGTTTGGACGGCGAATGAAAAACTGTTTTTT.